This passage covers 21 T cell receptor beta chains from one sample sequenced in a study of T-cell reconstitution after alpha-beta-depleted transplantation in children. Researchers prepared the TCRbeta library using unique molecular identifiers, the study reports. TCRdb redid the calling of the PCR reads with MiXCR, one entry per CDR3 protein. The repertoire has around 670,000 distinct CDR3 sequences, approximately 14% of them found once; the top ten carry 0.79%. Sequenced material: PBMCs, taken before TCRalphabeta/CD19-depleted stem cell transplant. The receptors stem from a girl aged 2-10 years with congenital amegakaryocytic thrombocytopenia, due to receive a stem cell transplant.

Ten or more counts support this clonotype. CDR3 in DNA: TGCGCCAGCACCCAAGGAGACAGGACGACCGATACGCAGTATTTT. Translated, it gives CASTQGDRTTDTQYF. The V and J genes are TRBV5-1 and TRBJ2-3; D might be TRBD1 (6 bases). Per the germline V gene, CDR1 is SGHRS and CDR2 is YFSETQ. The V end lost 6 bases, the J end lost 6 bases, and 20 bases lay between the germline ends. The CDR3 extends over 15 amino acids.

This clonotype was picked up many times. The chain uses TRBV20-1 and TRBJ2-1; 8 positions match TRBD2. V gave up 3 bases and J gave up 8 bases; unmatched junction bases: 6. This CDR3 is 13 amino acids long. The germline gives CDR1 DFQATT, CDR2 SNEGSKA (reference sequence). CDR3 sequence reads: CSASAGTRDEQFF. The DNA of the CDR3 is TGCAGTGCTAGCGCCGGGACTAGGGATGAGCAGTTCTTC.

At least ten counts were recorded for this clonotype. The CDR3 protein is CASSLVQDMEETQYF. The CDR3 DNA reads as TGTGCCAGCAGCTTAGTACAGGACATGGAGGAGACCCAGTACTTC. The V gene is TRBV7-9, the J gene TRBJ2-5, with a possible D match to TRBD1 (5 bases). This CDR3 is 15 amino acids long. V was cut by 1 base and J by 5 bases, with 14 bases left in between. Germline CDR1 and CDR2: SEHNR and FQNEAQ (reference sequence).

This clonotype was counted at least ten times. The CDR3 DNA reads as TGCAGCGTTGGTTGGGTGAACTATGGCTACACCTTC. The encoded protein is CSVGWVNYGYTF. This rearrangement joins TRBV29-1 to TRBJ1-2; D remains ambiguous. The CDR3 has 12 amino acids. Between the trimmed V and J ends, which lost 4 bases and 2 bases, there was a span of 8 bases. The germline gives CDR1 SQVTM, CDR2 ANQGSEA.

This clonotype was seen repeatedly, ten times or more. The rearrangement uses TRBV7-9 and TRBJ2-3; D is tentatively TRBD1 or TRBD2 (5 bases each). The CDR3 contains 16 residues. Germline lookup yields CDR1 SEHNR and CDR2 FQNEAQ (reference sequence). V lost 4 bases and J 1 base, leaving 15 bases between the germline ends. The CDR3 bases are TGTGCCAGCAGCTCAAAACACGGGGCAGGCACAGATACGCAGTATTTT. Translation: CASSSKHGAGTDTQYF.

This clonotype was recorded a few times. The V and J genes are TRBV20-1 and TRBJ2-1; D unresolved. The V end lost 3 bases, the J end lost 8 bases, and 8 bases lay between the germline ends. Germline CDR1 reads DFQATT; CDR2 reads SNEGSKA (reference sequence). This CDR3 is 11 amino acids long. CDR3 sequence reads: CSASWGDEQFF. The CDR3 region has the DNA TGCAGTGCTAGCTGGGGTGATGAGCAGTTCTTC.

This clonotype has ten or more counts. The genes are TRBV12-3 or TRBV12-4 and TRBJ2-7; 10 bases line up with TRBD2. This CDR3 contains 15 residues. V lost 8 bases to trimming and J lost 6 bases; unmatched junction nucleotides: 13. CDR3 nucleotide sequence: TGTGCCAGCCGAGACAGCGGGAGGGGGCGTAGCGAGCAGTACTTC. Translating gives CASRDSGRGRSEQYF.

This clonotype has only a few counts. This sequence joins TRBV7-9 and TRBJ2-7; 10 bases map to TRBD1. Trimming cost V 4 bases and J 6 bases; bases outside gene matches: 6. This CDR3 is built from 14 residues. Germline V CDR1 and CDR2: SEHNR, FQNEAQ (reference sequence). The CDR3 DNA reads as TGTGCCAGCAGCTGGGGACAGGGGTTGGGCGAGCAGTACTTC. Translating gives CASSWGQGLGEQYF.

This clonotype has a handful of counts. This rearrangement joins TRBV5-1 to TRBJ2-1, with 8 nucleotides matching TRBD2. This CDR3 is 16 amino acids long. Trimming cost V 0 bases and J 4 bases; bases outside gene matches: 6. The V gene's germline CDR1 is SGHRS and CDR2 YFSETQ. As DNA, the CDR3 is TGCGCCAGCAGCTTGGCAGGGACTAGTAATTACAATGAGCAGTTCTTC. This sequence encodes CASSLAGTSNYNEQFF.

This clonotype was found many times. The chain carries TRBV20-1 and TRBJ2-7; TRBD2 matches 9 bases. V was pared by 5 bases and J by 6 bases, with 11 bases of the junction left unmatched. This CDR3 region has 14 residues. In germline, CDR1 is DFQATT, CDR2 SNEGSKA (reference sequence). CDR3 nucleotides: TGCAGTGCTCCACGGACTAGCGAGTTGGCCGAGCAGTACTTC. This encodes CSAPRTSELAEQYF.

This clonotype was counted only a few times. The chain has TRBV21-1 and TRBJ1-4; no check of the table's D call, TRBD1, against the DNA was made. TRBV21-1 is flagged as a pseudogene. The CDR3 loop spans 12 amino acids. The CDR3 is CASSKTGGKLFF. CDR3 nucleotides: TGTGCCAGCAGCAAGACAGGGGGAAAACTGTTTTTT.

This clonotype was seen a few times. The V call is TRBV20-1, the J call TRBJ2-7, with D perhaps assigned TRBD1 or TRBD2 (5 bases each). CDR1 is DFQATT, CDR2 SNEGSKA, per germline (reference sequence). CDR3 length: 13 amino acids. V was pared by 4 bases and J by 1 base, with 11 bases between. The CDR3 here is CSANRDPSYEQYF. CDR3 nucleotide sequence: TGCAGTGCTAACCGGGACCCTTCCTACGAGCAGTACTTC.

This clonotype was counted ten times or more. This likely comes from a read error, as the CDR3 has no conserved phenylalanine or tryptophan at its end. It is unclear where the CDR3 begins or ends on the DNA, so no DNA is shown, and the CDR3 is as TCRdb lists it. The chain links TRBV29-1 to TRBJ2-7; TRBD2 is the table's D call and was not checked against the DNA. Both ends counted, the CDR3 spans 13 residues. Germline V gene data show CDR1 as SQVTM and CDR2 as ANQGSEA. This CDR3 reads CSVDAQLGAGGPL.

At least ten counts were recorded for this clonotype. The V and J genes are TRBV7-6 and TRBJ2-3; 7 bases fit TRBD1. The junction had 19 bases not matched to a gene; V was cut back by 5 bases and J by 11 bases. This CDR3 is built from 16 residues. Germline V gene data show CDR1 as SGHVS and CDR2 as FNYEAQ. The CDR3 spells CASSPQNTGTVSLQYF. Here the CDR3 DNA reads TGTGCCAGCAGCCCTCAAAATACCGGGACAGTGAGTTTGCAGTATTTT.

This clonotype was counted a few times. The chain recombines TRBV29-1 with TRBJ1-3; D is perhaps TRBD1 (5 bases). Germline-derived CDR1 and CDR2 are SQVTM and ANQGSEA. V was cut by 3 bases and J by 6 bases, with 12 bases left in between. CDR3 size: 13 residues. The CDR3 protein is CSVEMQGKNTIYF. CDR3 nucleotides: TGCAGCGTTGAGATGCAGGGAAAAAACACCATATATTTT.

There are a few counts of this clonotype. The rearrangement uses TRBV10-2 and TRBJ2-3, with 10 bases identical to TRBD2. The CDR3 length is 13 residues. Germline lookup yields CDR1 WSHSY and CDR2 SAAADI. J gave up 6 bases and V 3 bases, and 0 bases lay outside the gene matches. The CDR3 spells CASSDSGRDTQYF. In DNA form, the CDR3 reads TGCGCCAGCAGTGATAGCGGGAGGGATACGCAGTATTTT.

In its sample, this clonotype was seen a few times. The rearrangement uses TRBV12-3 or TRBV12-4 and TRBJ2-7; D remains ambiguous. The CDR3 totals 15 residues. V lost 3 bases and J lost 1, with 13 bases in between. Here the CDR3 DNA reads TGTGCCAGCAGTTTGGCGGCTACCACTTCCTACGAGCAGTACTTC. It translates to CASSLAATTSYEQYF.

In its sample, this clonotype was seen many times. The V and J genes are TRBV5-1 and TRBJ2-3; TRBD1 is a possible D gene (5 bases). Germline assignment: CDR1 SGHRS and CDR2 YFSETQ. CDR3 length: 16 amino acids. The germline V and J ends were trimmed by 1 base and 7 bases, with 19 bases remaining between them. Written as DNA, the CDR3 is TGCGCCAGCAGCTTGACAGGCCCCCCGATCGATTATACGCAGTATTTT. Translation gives CASSLTGPPIDYTQYF. Supplemented by reference TRBV5-1 and TRBJ2-3, the full variable domain reads KAGVTQTPRYLIKTRGQQVTLSCSPISGHRSVSWYQQTPGQGLQFLFEYFSETQRNKGNFPGRFSGRQFSNSRSEMNVSTLELGDSALYLCASSLTGPPIDYTQYFGPGTRLTVL.

There are a few counts of this clonotype. The chain links TRBV7-9 to TRBJ2-5; 11 bases are a match to TRBD1. CDR1 SEHNR and CDR2 FQNEAQ come from the germline V gene (reference sequence). Trimming cost V 5 bases and J 3 bases; bases outside gene matches: 2. The CDR3 extends over 14 amino acids. This CDR3 is CASSTGQGEETQYF. CDR3 in DNA: TGTGCCAGCAGCACGGGACAGGGGGAAGAGACCCAGTACTTC.

This clonotype showed up just a few times. The rearrangement joins TRBV15 to TRBJ2-5; D is undetermined. Trimming removed 0 bases from V and 1 base from J, with 9 bases in between. This CDR3 contains 15 residues. CDR1 and CDR2 from the germline V gene are LNHNV and YYDKDF (reference sequence). CDR3 sequence (DNA): TGTGCCACCAGCAGAGATCGAGCCAGCCAAGAGACCCAGTACTTC. Its translation is CATSRDRASQETQYF.

This clonotype appeared many times. One end of the junction does not line up with germline, which may come from a read error. The V call is TRBV5-1, the J call TRBJ1-1, with D perhaps matching TRBD1 (5 bases). The CDR3 is made up of 14 amino acids. CDR1 and CDR2 from the germline V gene are SGHRS and YFSETQ. The DNA of the CDR3 is TGTGCCAGCAGTTTGGGGGTCATGAACACTGAAGCTTTCTTT. Its translation: CASSLGVMNTEAFF.